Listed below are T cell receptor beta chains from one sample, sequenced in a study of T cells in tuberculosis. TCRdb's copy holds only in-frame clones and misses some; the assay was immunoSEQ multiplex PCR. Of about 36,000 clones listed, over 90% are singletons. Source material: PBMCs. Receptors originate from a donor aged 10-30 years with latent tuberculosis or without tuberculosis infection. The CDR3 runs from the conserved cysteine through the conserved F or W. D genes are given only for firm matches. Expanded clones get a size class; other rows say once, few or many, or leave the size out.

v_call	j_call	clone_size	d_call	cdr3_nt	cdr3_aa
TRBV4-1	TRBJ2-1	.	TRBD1	TGCGCCAGCAGCCAAACTGCTGGGACAGGAGGGAATGAGCAGTTCTTC	CASSQTAGTGGNEQFF
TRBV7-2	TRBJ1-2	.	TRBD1	TGTGCCAGCAGCTTAGAGGCAGGGGGAAGAGGCTACACCTTC	CASSLEAGGRGYTF
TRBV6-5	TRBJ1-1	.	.	TGTGCCAGCAGTTACTCTCCGGGGGAGGACACTGAAGCTTTCTTT	CASSYSPGEDTEAFF
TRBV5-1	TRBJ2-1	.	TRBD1	TGCGCCAGCAGCTGGGGACAGGGGGCAGTTGAGCAGTTCTTC	CASSWGQGAVEQFF
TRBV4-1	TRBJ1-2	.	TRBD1	TGCGCCAGCAGCCCCCCAGGACAGGGGGCTCACTATGGCTACACCTTC	CASSPPGQGAHYGYTF
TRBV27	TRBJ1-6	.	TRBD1	TGTGCCAGCAGTTTTCAGGGGGCGGGGTCACCCCTCCACTTT	CASSFQGAGSPLHF
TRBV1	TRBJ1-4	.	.	TGCACCAGCAGCCAAGACACTAGGAATGAAAAACTGTTTTTT	CTSSQDTRNEKLFF
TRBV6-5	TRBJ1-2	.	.	TGTGCCAGCACACTAGCCCCGGGACACTATGGCTACACCTTC	CASTLAPGHYGYTF
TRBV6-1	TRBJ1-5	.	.	TGTGCCAGCAGTGCCCCGCTATCCCAGCATTTT	CASSAPLSQHF
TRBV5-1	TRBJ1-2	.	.	TGCGCCAGCAGCTTACGTCCACAGGGCGAGGTGGGTGATGGCTACACCTTC	CASSLRPQGEVGDGYTF
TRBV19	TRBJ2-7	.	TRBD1	TGTGCCAGTAGTATAGATAGGGACAGCCCCGAGCAGTACTTC	CASSIDRDSPEQYF
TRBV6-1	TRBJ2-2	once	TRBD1	TGTGCCAGCAGTGGACAGGGCCTAACGGGTACCGGGGAGCTGTTTTTT	CASSGQGLTGTGELFF
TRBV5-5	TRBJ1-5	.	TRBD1	TGTGCCAGCAGCGCCGGGACAGGGGGCAATCAGCCCCAGCATTTT	CASSAGTGGNQPQHF
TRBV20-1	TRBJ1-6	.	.	TGCAGTGCTAGATATTCCCGGGAAGTCCACTTT	CSARYSREVHF
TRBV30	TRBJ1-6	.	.	TGTGCCTGGAGTGTAGGGGGAAACAATTCACCCCTCCACTTT	CAWSVGGNNSPLHF
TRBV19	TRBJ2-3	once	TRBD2	TGTGCCAGTAGTCATAGTCCCCTTCGTGTTACGGGGGGGGCCGGAGATACGCAGTATTTT	CASSHSPLRVTGGAGDTQYF
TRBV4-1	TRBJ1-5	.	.	TGCGCCAGCAGCCAAGATGGGCCAGGGGATCAGCCCCAGCATTTT	CASSQDGPGDQPQHF
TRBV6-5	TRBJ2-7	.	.	TGTGCCAGCAGAAATGGACAGGGACTATCCTACGAGCAGTACTTC	CASRNGQGLSYEQYF
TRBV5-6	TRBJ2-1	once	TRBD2	TGTGCCAGCAGCTCGGGTAGCGGGCGGCAATACAATGAGCAGTTCTTC	CASSSGSGRQYNEQFF
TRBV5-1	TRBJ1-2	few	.	TGCGCCAGCAGCTTGATAGTTGAGGGAAACTATGGCTACACCTTC	CASSLIVEGNYGYTF
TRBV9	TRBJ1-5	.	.	TGTGCCAGCAGCCCGAGCGGAGGCAATCAGCCCCAGCATTTT	CASSPSGGNQPQHF
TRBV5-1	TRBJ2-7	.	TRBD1	TGCGCCAGCAGCTTGGCAGCAGGGGGCAGAGAGGGAACCTCCTACGAGCAGTACTTC	CASSLAAGGREGTSYEQYF
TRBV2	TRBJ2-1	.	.	TGTGCCAGCAGTGAGGACAGAAGCTCCTACAATGAGCAGTTCTTC	CASSEDRSSYNEQFF
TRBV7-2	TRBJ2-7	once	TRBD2	TGTGCCAGCAGCTTAGCCGGACTAGCGGGGTACGAGCAGTACTTC	CASSLAGLAGYEQYF
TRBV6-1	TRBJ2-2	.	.	TGTGCCAGCAGTGAAGAGGCAGGGGCCCGGGAGCTGTTTTTT	CASSEEAGARELFF
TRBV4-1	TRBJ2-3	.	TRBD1	TGCGCCAGCAGCGTCGGCCAGGGGGCAGATACGCAGTATTTT	CASSVGQGADTQYF
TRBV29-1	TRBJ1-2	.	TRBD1	TGCAGCGTGGTGGGACAGGGGGGTGGTGATGGCTACACCTTC	CSVVGQGGGDGYTF
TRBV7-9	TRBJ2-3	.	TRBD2	TGTGCCAGCGAGCGACTAGCGGGGGGCACAGATACGCAGTATTTT	CASERLAGGTDTQYF
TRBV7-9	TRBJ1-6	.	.	TGTGCCAGCAGCTTAACCGGGACATCAAATTCACCCCTCCACTTT	CASSLTGTSNSPLHF
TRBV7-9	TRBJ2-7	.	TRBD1	TGTGCCAGCAGCGACGTTAGGACAGGGGGCTACGAGCAGTACTTC	CASSDVRTGGYEQYF
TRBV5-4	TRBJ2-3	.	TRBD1	TGTGCCAGCAGCCCGGGACAGGGGGGTGCAGATACGCAGTATTTT	CASSPGQGGADTQYF
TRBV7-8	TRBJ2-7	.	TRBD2	TGTGCCAGCAGTCCCGGGACTAGCGGCTACGAGCAGTACTTC	CASSPGTSGYEQYF
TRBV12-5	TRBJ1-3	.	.	TGTGCTAGTGGGGAAACAGGGCCTAGCTCTGGAAACACCATATATTTT	CASGETGPSSGNTIYF
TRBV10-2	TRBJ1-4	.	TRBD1	TGCGCCAGCAGGCCGACAGGGAATAATGAAAAACTGTTTTTT	CASRPTGNNEKLFF
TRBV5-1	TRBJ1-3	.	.	TGCGCCAGCAGCTTGGATTATGGAAACACCATATATTTT	CASSLDYGNTIYF
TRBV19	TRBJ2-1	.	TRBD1	TGTGCCAGTAGTACTCCCCGGGACAGCACAAACAATGAGCAGTTCTTC	CASSTPRDSTNNEQFF
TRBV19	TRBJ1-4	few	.	TGTGCCAGTGGGTCCGGGACCTCGGGGGAAAATGAAAAACTGTTTTTT	CASGSGTSGENEKLFF
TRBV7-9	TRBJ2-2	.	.	TGTGCCCGCCGGCGGGGGAACACCGGGGAGCTGTTTTTT	CARRRGNTGELFF
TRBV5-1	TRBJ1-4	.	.	TGCGCCAGCAGCCCCGGACGGAATGAGGGAAAACTGTTTTTT	CASSPGRNEGKLFF
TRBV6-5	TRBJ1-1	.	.	TGTGCCAGCAGCCCCCCAGGGATCACTGAAGCTTTCTTT	CASSPPGITEAFF
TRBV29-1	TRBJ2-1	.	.	TGCAGCGTTGACCAAGGGTTGGGGGGTTACGGTGAGCAGTTCTTC	CSVDQGLGGYGEQFF
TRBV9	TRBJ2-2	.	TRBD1	TGTGCCAGCAGCGGGGTCGATCTTTACAGGGGTAACACCGGGGAGCTGTTTTTT	CASSGVDLYRGNTGELFF
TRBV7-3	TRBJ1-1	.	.	TGTGCCAGCAGCCCGCTGGTTGGAGACGAAGCTTTCTTT	CASSPLVGDEAFF
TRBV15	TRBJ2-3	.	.	TGTGCCACCAGCAGGGGCCTAGGACAAAGCACAGATACGCAGTATTTT	CATSRGLGQSTDTQYF
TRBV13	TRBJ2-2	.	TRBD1	TGTGCCAGCAGCTTAAGGGGGACAGCCCCCGGGGAGCTGTTTTTT	CASSLRGTAPGELFF
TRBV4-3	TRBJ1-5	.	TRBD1	TGCGCCAGCAGCGTAGACAGGGACGGCAATCAGCCCCAGCATTTT	CASSVDRDGNQPQHF
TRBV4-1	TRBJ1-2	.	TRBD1	TGCGCCAGCAGCCAAGAGGGGCAGGGGGCAAATGGCTACACCTTC	CASSQEGQGANGYTF
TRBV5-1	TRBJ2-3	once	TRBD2	TGCGCCAGCAGCTCTGGGGGCGGGGGGGCCCCAGATACGCAGTATTTT	CASSSGGGGAPDTQYF
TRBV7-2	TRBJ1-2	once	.	TGTGCCAGCAGCCTGTGGGCCCAGGACTATGGCTACACCTTC	CASSLWAQDYGYTF
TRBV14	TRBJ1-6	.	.	TGTGCCAGCAGCCAAGTAGAGGGGGTCTCACCCCTCCACTTT	CASSQVEGVSPLHF